Listed here are 7 T cell receptor beta chains from one sample, sequenced in a study of T cells after posttransplantation cyclophosphamide. The data were produced by immunoSEQ multiplex PCR, yet TCRdb's version contains in-frame clones alone and is incomplete. Observed in the sample are about 5,400 clones, none of them singletons. Cyclophosphamide on days +3 and +4 followed busulfan-fludarabine conditioning and a marrow graft. The specimen was PBMCs, collected after allogeneic stem cell transplant with posttransplant cyclophosphamide. Receptor source: a female patient between 25 and 45 years old who received an allogeneic stem cell transplant from an unrelated donor, was CMV-positive, and had acute and chronic GVHD. Some T cells could come from the graft donor.

This clone was found many times. V gene TRBV11-3 combines with J gene TRBJ2-4, with D hard to call. The CDR3 consists of 12 residues. Trimming removed 5 bases at V and 4 bases at J, with 6 bases between. Germline V CDR1 and CDR2: SGHNT, YENEEA. The CDR3 reads CASSPSKNIQYF. As DNA, the CDR3 is TGTGCCAGCAGCCCTTCGAAAAACATTCAGTACTTC.

This clone was recorded many times. The V call is TRBV6-5, the J call TRBJ1-1; 7 bases are shared with TRBD1. V was clipped by 4 bases and J by 4 bases; unmatched bases: 6. The germline CDR1 and CDR2 sequences are MNHEY and SVGAGI. The CDR3 is 14 amino acids. The CDR3 reads CASSFRGRGTEAFF. The CDR3 nucleotides are TGTGCCAGCAGTTTTAGGGGGCGCGGCACTGAAGCTTTCTTT.

In this sample, this clone turned up many times. The chain is built from TRBV4-1 and TRBJ2-1; 14 positions match TRBD2. After removal of 4 bases from V and 6 bases from J, the junction contained 5 bases not matched to a gene. Germline CDR1 and CDR2: MGHRA and YSYEKL. The CDR3 totals 16 residues. Written as DNA, the CDR3 is TGCGCCAGCAGCCCGCTCGGGACTAGCGGGAGCAATGAGCAGTTCTTC. Its translation: CASSPLGTSGSNEQFF.

This clone was recorded many times. The V call is TRBV9, the J call TRBJ2-2, with D tentatively TRBD2 (6 bases). V lost 4 bases to trimming and J lost 7 bases, with 20 bases between them. Germline V gene lookup returns CDR1 SGDLS and CDR2 YYNGEE. The CDR3 spans 16 residues. This CDR3 reads CASSPQPGEVGGELFF. The CDR3 nucleotides are TGTGCCAGCAGCCCCCAGCCGGGAGAAGTGGGCGGGGAGCTGTTTTTT.

This clone has ten or more counts. The chain uses TRBV9 and TRBJ2-5, with 9 bases identical to TRBD2. Trimming at V came to 3 bases and at J to 5 bases, leaving 8 bases not matched to a gene. The germline V gene encodes CDR1 SGDLS and CDR2 YYNGEE. This CDR3 region has 15 residues. CDR3 coding DNA: TGTGCCAGCAGCGAGTTAGCGGGGGTTCTGGAGACCCAGTACTTC. It specifies CASSELAGVLETQYF.

This chain joins TRBV18 and TRBJ2-1, with a weak D call TRBD2 (10 bases). Germline CDR1 reads KGHSH; CDR2 reads LQKENI. V was clipped by 1 base and J by 1 base, with 23 bases between them. This CDR3 has 20 residues. CDR3 nucleotide sequence: TGTGCCAGCTCACCACTAAGGGACAGGGAAGCGGGAGGGTCCTACAATGAGCAGTTCTTC. This sequence encodes CASSPLRDREAGGSYNEQFF.

This clone was observed at least ten times. V is TRBV7-3 and J is TRBJ2-1, with D perhaps TRBD2 (5 bases). The CDR3 runs 11 residues. Germline V gene data show CDR1 as SGHTA and CDR2 as FQGTGA. The V end was cut by 5 bases, the J end by 15 bases, with 14 bases between. As DNA, the CDR3 is TGTGCCAGCAGCGCCGGTGGGAGTCTGTTCTTC. This translates into CASSAGGSLFF.